The 20 T cell receptor beta chains given below trace back to one sample, sequenced in a study of long-term antiretroviral therapy in people with HIV. The authors ran the immunoSEQ assay, v3.0, at survey level. Method: immunoSEQ multiplex PCR; TCRdb's copy keeps in-frame clones and lacks some. The repertoire includes 15,000 to 20,000 clones, roughly nine tenths of them detected once, and 8% to 11% sits in the top ten. Source: unsorted PBMCs, taken 0.5 years after starting antiretroviral therapy. These TCRs come from a man aged 40-50 years with HIV.

V and J are TRBV7-9 and TRBJ1-1; D not certain. CDR1 is SEHNR and CDR2 is FQNEAQ in the germline V gene (reference sequence). V shed 4 bases and J shed 0 bases, with 6 bases lying between them. There are 13 residues in the CDR3. CDR3 sequence (DNA): TGTGCCAGCAGCTCTCAATTGAACACTGAAGCTTTCTTT. Translation gives CASSSQLNTEAFF.

The V and J genes are TRBV27 and TRBJ1-3, with D perhaps TRBD1 (6 bases). The CDR3 extends over 21 amino acids. Per germline, CDR1 MNHEY and CDR2 SMNVEV (reference sequence). Trimming took 4 bases from V and 3 from J, leaving 31 bases between them. CDR3 in DNA: TGTGCCAGCAGTTCAACGTCCCGGGCCGAGGACAGAGGCGTACATGGAAACACCATATATTTT. Its protein product is CASSSTSRAEDRGVHGNTIYF.

Notes on this clone: This same CDR3 is encoded by further DNA sequences in the sample. This chain's CDR3 is CASSFSTGELFF. The CDR3 DNA sequence: TGTGCCAGCAGTTTCAGCACCGGGGAGCTGTTTTTT. This sequence joins TRBV27 and TRBJ2-2; no clear D gene. Germline CDR1 is MNHEY and CDR2 is SMNVEV (reference sequence). V gave up 3 bases and J gave up 4 bases, with 3 bases separating them. The CDR3 is 12 amino acids.

The chain recombines TRBV27 with TRBJ2-7, with D perhaps matching TRBD2 (5 bases). Trimming removed 2 bases from V and 5 bases from J, with 13 bases in between. The germline V gene encodes CDR1 MNHEY and CDR2 SMNVEV (reference sequence). The CDR3 has 14 residues. The CDR3 DNA follows: TGTGCCAGCAGTTTAGGCCTTAGCGCCAACGAGCAGTACTTC. It encodes CASSLGLSANEQYF.

J is TRBJ1-2 and V is TRBV6-5; 11 bases fit TRBD1. Trimming removed 6 bases from V and 2 bases from J; junction bases left unmatched: 2. CDR1 is MNHEY, CDR2 SVGAGI, per germline. The CDR3 totals 14 residues. CDR3 sequence reads: CASSRTGGNYGYTF. Here the CDR3 DNA reads TGTGCCAGCAGCCGGACAGGGGGCAACTATGGCTACACCTTC.

The chain carries TRBV30 and TRBJ2-5; 8 bases map to TRBD2. Trimming removed 5 bases from V and 3 bases from J; junction bases left unmatched: 2. The germline V gene encodes CDR1 GTSNPN and CDR2 SVGIG (reference sequence). This CDR3 region has 12 residues. The CDR3: CAWGSGKETQYF. CDR3 sequence (DNA): TGTGCCTGGGGTAGCGGGAAAGAGACCCAGTACTTC.

V usage is TRBV18 and J usage is TRBJ2-5; 9 positions match TRBD2. The CDR3 is made up of 14 amino acids. CDR1 is KGHSH, CDR2 LQKENI, per germline. V trimming: 6 bases; J trimming: 7 bases; junction bases outside the gene matches: 9. CDR3: CASSGLAHSMTQYF. CDR3 DNA: TGTGCCAGCTCCGGACTAGCGCACTCGATGACCCAGTACTTC.

The J gene is TRBJ2-1, the V gene TRBV18, with D uncertain. V was clipped by 1 base and J by 8 bases, with 12 bases between them. CDR1 is KGHSH and CDR2 is LQKENI in the germline V gene. The CDR3 length is 14 residues. CDR3 region: CASSPLVGSHEQFF. The CDR3 coding sequence is TGTGCCAGCTCACCACTAGTGGGATCGCATGAGCAGTTCTTC.

The rearrangement uses TRBV4-2 and TRBJ2-1; D is unclear. The CDR3 spans 14 residues. V lost 1 base to trimming and J lost 12 bases, with 16 bases between them. CDR1 LGHNA and CDR2 YNFKEQ come from the germline V gene. CDR3: CASSQANSRPGQFF. CDR3 sequence (DNA): TGTGCCAGCAGCCAAGCAAACTCCCGCCCTGGGCAGTTCTTC.

In this sample, this clone turned up a few times. The chain carries TRBV28 and TRBJ1-5; D is unresolved. The germline V and J ends were trimmed by 3 bases and 2 bases, with 5 bases remaining between them. The CDR3 contains 13 residues. Germline V gene data show CDR1 as MDHEN and CDR2 as SYDVKM. The chain's CDR3 is CASSFYGNQPQHF. CDR3 sequence (DNA): TGTGCCAGCAGTTTTTACGGCAATCAGCCCCAGCATTTT.

V gene TRBV5-1 combines with J gene TRBJ2-1; the match to TRBD2 covers 9 bases. The CDR3 runs 15 residues. V gave up 2 bases and J gave up 3 bases; unmatched junction bases: 3. Germline CDR1 reads SGHRS; CDR2 reads YFSETQ. CDR3 sequence: CASSLDSGGYNEQFF. CDR3 nucleotides: TGCGCCAGCAGCTTAGATAGCGGGGGCTACAATGAGCAGTTCTTC.

This chain joins TRBV5-8 and TRBJ2-1; D gene ambiguous. V gave up 8 bases and J gave up 9 bases, with 9 bases separating them. Germline V CDR1 and CDR2: SGHTS, YDEGEE. The CDR3 length is 10 residues. In DNA form, the CDR3 reads TGTGCCAGGCCTCGGAGTGAGCAGTTCTTC. It codes for CARPRSEQFF.

The chain joins TRBV29-1 to TRBJ2-3; D gene unclear. With 3 bases removed from V and 1 base from J, the gap between germline ends came to 5 bases. CDR1 is SQVTM, CDR2 ANQGSEA, per germline. The CDR3 loop spans 12 amino acids. The CDR3 DNA is TGCAGCGTTGAGGCAGGCACAGATACGCAGTATTTT. It yields the protein CSVEAGTDTQYF.

V and J are TRBV5-1 and TRBJ1-3; D remains unclear. Germline CDR1 is SGHRS and CDR2 is YFSETQ. V was pared by 4 bases and J by 1 base, with 9 bases between. This CDR3 is built from 14 residues. This CDR3 is CASSEDGSGNTIYF. CDR3 sequence (DNA): TGCGCCAGCAGCGAGGACGGATCTGGAAACACCATATATTTT.

The J gene is TRBJ1-3, the V gene TRBV7-3, with D unclear. V lost 6 bases to trimming and J lost 8 bases, with 14 bases between them. The V gene's germline CDR1 is SGHTA and CDR2 FQGTGA. This CDR3 region has 13 residues. The CDR3 nucleotides are TGTGCCAGCAGTCCAAACCCCGGGGACACCATATATTTT. Translated, it gives CASSPNPGDTIYF.

This chain connects TRBV7-3 to TRBJ1-2; perhaps TRBD1 as D (5 bases). V dropped 0 bases and J dropped 8 bases, with 10 bases sitting between them. The CDR3 totals 13 residues. Germline CDR1 reads SGHTA; CDR2 reads FQGTGA. The CDR3 sequence is CASSLTSQGGYTF. CDR3 DNA: TGTGCCAGCAGCTTAACGAGCCAGGGCGGCTACACCTTC. Together with reference TRBV7-3 and TRBJ1-2, the CDR3 gives the full variable domain: GAGVSQTPSNKVTEKGKYVELRCDPISGHTALYWYRQSLGQGPEFLIYFQGTGAADDSGLPNDRFFAVRPEGSVSTLKIQRTERGDSAVYLCASSLTSQGGYTFGSGTRLTVV.

The chain joins TRBV11-2 to TRBJ2-1, with a possible D match to TRBD2 (6 bases). Trimming took 9 bases from V and 8 from J, leaving 20 bases between them. The germline gives CDR1 SGHAT, CDR2 FQNNGV. This CDR3 spans 14 amino acids. CDR3 in amino acids: CASSPLGTADEQFF. Written as DNA, the CDR3 is TGTGCCAGTAGTCCACTCGGGACTGCGGATGAGCAGTTCTTC.

This clone was observed once. This chain links TRBV4-2 with TRBJ1-2, with D possibly TRBD1 on 5 matching bases. The CDR3 extends over 18 amino acids. Between the trimmed V and J ends, which lost 0 bases and 0 bases, there was a span of 17 bases. Germline lookup yields CDR1 LGHNA and CDR2 YNFKEQ. The chain's CDR3 is CASSQDPAGGRANYGYTF. DNA for the CDR3: TGTGCCAGCAGCCAAGATCCGGCGGGGGGACGAGCTAACTATGGCTACACCTTC.

This rearrangement joins TRBV4-2 to TRBJ1-2, with a weak D call TRBD1 (5 bases). CDR1 and CDR2 from the germline V gene are LGHNA and YNFKEQ. This CDR3 is 13 amino acids long. V lost 0 bases and J lost 10, with 12 bases in between. The CDR3 sequence is CASSQESRGVYTF. The CDR3 DNA reads TGTGCCAGCAGCCAAGAGAGCCGGGGGGTCTACACCTTC.

The chain combines TRBV29-1 with TRBJ2-1; D possibly corresponds to TRBD2 (5 bases). The CDR3 has 11 residues. The V end was cut by 6 bases, the J end by 7 bases, with 10 bases between. Germline CDR1 SQVTM, CDR2 ANQGSEA. CDR3 sequence: CSVIWRNEQFF. DNA for the CDR3: TGCAGCGTGATATGGAGGAATGAGCAGTTCTTC.